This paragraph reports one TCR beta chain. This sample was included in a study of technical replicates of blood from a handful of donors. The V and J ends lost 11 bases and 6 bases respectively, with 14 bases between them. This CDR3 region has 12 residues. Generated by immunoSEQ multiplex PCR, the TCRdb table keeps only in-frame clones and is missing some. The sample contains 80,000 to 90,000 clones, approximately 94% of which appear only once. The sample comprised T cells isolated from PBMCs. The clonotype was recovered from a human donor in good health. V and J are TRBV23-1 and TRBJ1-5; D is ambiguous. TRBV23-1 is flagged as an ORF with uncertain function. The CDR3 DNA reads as TGCGCCGTGAAACACCCCCGTCAGCCCCAGCATTTT. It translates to CAVKHPRQPQHF.